This T cell receptor (beta chain) was sequenced for a study of cytomegalovirus exposure and HLA in healthy donors. Overall study context: Both the approximately 120 validation repertoires and the roughly 700 first-cohort repertoires used the same platform, as reported by a later analysis.

Here immunoSEQ multiplex PCR was the method, and the copy in TCRdb shows in-frame clones only, minus some. Of some 330,000 clones listed, 86% are singletons. This clone was seen a single time. Trimming removed 4 bases at V and 7 bases at J, with 6 bases between. This CDR3 comprises 11 residues. The germline V gene encodes CDR1 SGHRS and CDR2 YFSETQ. The chain is built from TRBV5-1 and TRBJ2-1; D is undetermined. The material sequenced was PBMCs. The source is a woman between 18 and 30 years old in good health and CMV-seronegative. Written as DNA, the CDR3 is TGCGCCAGCAGCGCGGAAAATGAGCAGTTCTTC. This codes for CASSAENEQFF.